This note documents a single T cell receptor beta chain sequence. The assay was immunoSEQ multiplex PCR, and TCRdb's table has in-frame clones only and misses some. In the table there are about 460,000 clones, 60% to 80% of which are singletons. The entry originates in a study of shared clonotypes between healthy human individuals. This CDR3 has 14 residues. Germline V gene lookup returns CDR1 PRHDT and CDR2 FYEKMQ (reference sequence). V lost 3 bases, J lost 6 bases, and 5 bases stayed unmatched. The chain uses TRBV13 and TRBJ2-7, with 10 bases matching TRBD2. Sequenced material: PBMCs. The receptor was isolated from a woman aged 40 to 50 in good health. Some clones in this sample may be carry-over from other donors' samples. In DNA form, the CDR3 reads TGTGCCAGCAGCTTCGGCAGCGGGAGGGTCGAGCAGTACTTC. Translating it yields CASSFGSGRVEQYF.